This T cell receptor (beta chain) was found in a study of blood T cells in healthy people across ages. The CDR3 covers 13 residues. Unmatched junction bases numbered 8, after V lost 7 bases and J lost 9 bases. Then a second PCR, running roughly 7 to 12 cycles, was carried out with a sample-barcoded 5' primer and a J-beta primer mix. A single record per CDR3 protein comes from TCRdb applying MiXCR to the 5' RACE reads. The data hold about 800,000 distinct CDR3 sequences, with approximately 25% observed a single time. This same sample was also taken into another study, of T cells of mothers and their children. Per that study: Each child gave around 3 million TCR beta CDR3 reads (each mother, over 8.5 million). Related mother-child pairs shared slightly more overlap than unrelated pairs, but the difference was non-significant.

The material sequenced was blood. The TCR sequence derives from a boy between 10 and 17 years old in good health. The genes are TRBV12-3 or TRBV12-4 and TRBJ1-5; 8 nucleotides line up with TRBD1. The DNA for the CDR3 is TGTGCCAGCAAGGGGACAGGTTCCTTGCCCCAGCATTTT. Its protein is CASKGTGSLPQHF.